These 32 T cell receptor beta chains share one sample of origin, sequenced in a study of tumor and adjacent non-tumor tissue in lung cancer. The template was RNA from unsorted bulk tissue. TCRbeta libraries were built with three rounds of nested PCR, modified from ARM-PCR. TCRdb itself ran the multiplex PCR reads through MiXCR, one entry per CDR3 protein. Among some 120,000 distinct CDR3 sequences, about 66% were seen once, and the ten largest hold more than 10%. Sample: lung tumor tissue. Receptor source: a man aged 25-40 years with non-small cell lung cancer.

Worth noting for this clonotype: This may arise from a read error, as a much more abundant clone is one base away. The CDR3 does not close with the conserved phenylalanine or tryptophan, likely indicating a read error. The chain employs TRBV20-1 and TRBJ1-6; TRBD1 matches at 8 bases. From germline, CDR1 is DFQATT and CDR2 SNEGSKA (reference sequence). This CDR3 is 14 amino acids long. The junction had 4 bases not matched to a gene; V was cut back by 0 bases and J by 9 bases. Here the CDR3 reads CSARDQGAGSPLHL. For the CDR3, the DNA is TGCAGTGCTAGAGATCAGGGGGCAGGTTCACCCCTCCACTTA.

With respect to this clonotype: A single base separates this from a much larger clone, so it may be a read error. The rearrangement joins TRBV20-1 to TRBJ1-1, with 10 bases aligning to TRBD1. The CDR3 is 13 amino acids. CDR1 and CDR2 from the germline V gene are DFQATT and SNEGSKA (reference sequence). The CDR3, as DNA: TGCAGTGCGCGGACAGGGGGGAACACTGAAGTTTTCTTT. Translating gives CSARTGGNTEVFF.

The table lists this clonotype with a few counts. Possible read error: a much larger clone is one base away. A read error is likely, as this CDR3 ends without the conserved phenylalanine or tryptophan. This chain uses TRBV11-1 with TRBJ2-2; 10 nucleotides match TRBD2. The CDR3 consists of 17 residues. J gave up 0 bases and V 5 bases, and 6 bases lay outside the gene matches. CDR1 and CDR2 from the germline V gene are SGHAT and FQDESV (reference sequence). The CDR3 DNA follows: TGTGCCAGCAGCCCGGGACTAGCGCGAGCGAACACCGGGGAGCTGTTTTCT. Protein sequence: CASSPGLARANTGELFS.

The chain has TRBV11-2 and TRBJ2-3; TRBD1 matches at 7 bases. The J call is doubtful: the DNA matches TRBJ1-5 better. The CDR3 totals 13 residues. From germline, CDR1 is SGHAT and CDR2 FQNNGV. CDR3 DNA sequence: TGTGCCAGCAGCTTAATCAGGGGGGATACGCAGCATTTT. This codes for CASSLIRGDTQHF.

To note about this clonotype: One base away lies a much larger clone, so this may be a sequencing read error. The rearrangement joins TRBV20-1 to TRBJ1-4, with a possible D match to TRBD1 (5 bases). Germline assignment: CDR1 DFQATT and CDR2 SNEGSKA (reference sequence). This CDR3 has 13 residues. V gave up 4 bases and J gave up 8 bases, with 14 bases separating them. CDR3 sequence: CSAMTGGREKLFF. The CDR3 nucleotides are TGCAGTGCTATGACGGGGGGTAGAGAAAAACTGTTTTTT.

This CDR3 reads CASSHPGLAGGPGYNGQFF. Here the CDR3 DNA reads TGCGCCAGCAGCCACCCCGGACTAGCGGGGGGCCCGGGGTACAATGGGCAATTCTTC. The rearrangement uses TRBV4-1 and TRBJ2-1, with 14 bases identical to TRBD2. The V segment lost 3 bases and the J segment 16 bases; nucleotides outside the gene matches: 23. Germline V lookup: CDR1 MGHRA, CDR2 YSYEKL. The CDR3 contains 19 residues.

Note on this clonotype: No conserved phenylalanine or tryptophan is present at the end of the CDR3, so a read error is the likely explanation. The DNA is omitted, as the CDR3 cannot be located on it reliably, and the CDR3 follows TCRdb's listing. CDR3 amino acids: CASSYTTGGEYGYTS. This chain connects TRBV6-5 to TRBJ1-2; the table's D call TRBD1 went unverified against the DNA. Germline-derived CDR1 and CDR2 are MNHEY and SVGAGI. The CDR3 totals 15 residues, both ends included.

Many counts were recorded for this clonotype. CDR3 region: CASSYSFRGGRNTIYF. The CDR3 DNA reads as TGTGCCAGCAGTTACTCCTTCCGGGGAGGAAGAAACACCATATATTTT. The chain joins TRBV6-5 to TRBJ1-3; unclear D gene. V lost 0 bases, J lost 5 bases, and 14 bases lay in between. The CDR3 extends over 16 amino acids. Germline values: CDR1 MNHEY, CDR2 SVGAGI.

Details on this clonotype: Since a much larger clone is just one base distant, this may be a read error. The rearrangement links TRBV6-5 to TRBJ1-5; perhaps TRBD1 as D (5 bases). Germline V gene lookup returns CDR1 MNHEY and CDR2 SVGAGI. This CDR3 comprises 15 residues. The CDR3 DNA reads TGTGTCAGCAGCGTGGGGCGTTATAGCAATCAGCCCCAGCATTTT. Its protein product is CVSSVGRYSNQPQHF.

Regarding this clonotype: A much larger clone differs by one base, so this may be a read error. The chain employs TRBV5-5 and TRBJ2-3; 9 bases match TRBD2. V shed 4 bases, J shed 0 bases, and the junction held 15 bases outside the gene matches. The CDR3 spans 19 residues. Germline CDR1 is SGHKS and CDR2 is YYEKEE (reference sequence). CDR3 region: CASSNPGARGGLSTDTQYF. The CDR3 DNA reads TGTGCCAGCAGCAATCCGGGCGCGCGGGGGGGGCTAAGCACAGATACGCAGTATTTT.

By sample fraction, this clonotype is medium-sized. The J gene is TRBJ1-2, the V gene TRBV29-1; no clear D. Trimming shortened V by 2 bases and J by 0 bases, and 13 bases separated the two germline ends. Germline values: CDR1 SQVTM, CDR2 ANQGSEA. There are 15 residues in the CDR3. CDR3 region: CSVENNEGANYGYTF. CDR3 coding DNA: TGCAGCGTTGAAAACAACGAGGGAGCTAACTATGGCTACACCTTC.

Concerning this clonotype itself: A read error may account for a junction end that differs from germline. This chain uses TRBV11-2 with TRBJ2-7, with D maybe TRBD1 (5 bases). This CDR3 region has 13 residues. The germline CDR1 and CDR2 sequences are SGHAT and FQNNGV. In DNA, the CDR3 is TGTCCCAGCAACTGGATAGGGGCCTACGAGCAGTACTTC. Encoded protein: CPSNWIGAYEQYF.

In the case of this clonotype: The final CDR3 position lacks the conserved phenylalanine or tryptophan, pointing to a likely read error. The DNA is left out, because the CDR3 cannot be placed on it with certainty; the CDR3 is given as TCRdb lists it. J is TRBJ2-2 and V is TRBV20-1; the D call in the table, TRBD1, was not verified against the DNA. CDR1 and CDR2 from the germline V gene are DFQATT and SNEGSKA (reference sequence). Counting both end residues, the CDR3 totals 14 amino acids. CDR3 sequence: CSASSGGDIGELSI.

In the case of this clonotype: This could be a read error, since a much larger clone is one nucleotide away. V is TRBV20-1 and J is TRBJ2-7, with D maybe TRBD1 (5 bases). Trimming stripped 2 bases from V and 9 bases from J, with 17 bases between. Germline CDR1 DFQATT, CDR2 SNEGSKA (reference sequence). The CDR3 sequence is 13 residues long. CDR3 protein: CSARSVQAPGQYF. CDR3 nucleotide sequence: TGCAGTGCTAGATCGGTACAGGCCCCTGGGCAGTACTTC.

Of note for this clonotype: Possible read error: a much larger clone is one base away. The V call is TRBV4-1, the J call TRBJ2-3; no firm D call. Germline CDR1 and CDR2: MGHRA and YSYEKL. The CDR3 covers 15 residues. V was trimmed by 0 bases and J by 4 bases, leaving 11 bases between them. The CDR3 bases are TGCGCCAGCAGCCAAGAAGGGATAGTCCCAGATACGCAGTATTTT. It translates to CASSQEGIVPDTQYF.

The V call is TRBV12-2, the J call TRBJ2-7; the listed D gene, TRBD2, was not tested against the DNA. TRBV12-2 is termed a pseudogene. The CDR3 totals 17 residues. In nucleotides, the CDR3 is TGTGCAAGTCGCTTCCCCTCGCGGACTAGCGGCTCCTACGAGCAGTACTTC. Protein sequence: CASRFPSRTSGSYEQYF.

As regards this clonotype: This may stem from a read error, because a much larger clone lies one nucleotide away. The CDR3: CSVLRLNEKLFF. The CDR3 region has the DNA TGCAGCGTCCTACGGTTAAATGAAAAACTGTTTTTT. The chain links TRBV29-1 to TRBJ1-4; D not resolved. Trimming shortened V by 6 bases and J by 5 bases, and 10 bases separated the two germline ends. This CDR3 contains 12 residues. The V gene's germline CDR1 is SQVTM and CDR2 ANQGSEA.

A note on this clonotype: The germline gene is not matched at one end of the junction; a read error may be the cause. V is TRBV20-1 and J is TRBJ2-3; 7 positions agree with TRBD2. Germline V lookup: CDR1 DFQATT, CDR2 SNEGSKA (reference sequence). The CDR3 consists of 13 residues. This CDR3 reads CSTRERGTDTQCF. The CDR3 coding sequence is TGCAGTACTAGAGAGCGGGGCACAGATACGCAGTGTTTT.

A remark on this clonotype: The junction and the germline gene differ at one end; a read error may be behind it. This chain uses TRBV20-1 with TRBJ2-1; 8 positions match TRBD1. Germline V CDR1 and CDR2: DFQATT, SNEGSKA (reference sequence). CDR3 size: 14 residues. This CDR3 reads CSARAAGGYNERFF. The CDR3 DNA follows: TGCAGTGCTAGGGCGGCAGGGGGCTACAATGAGCGGTTCTTC.

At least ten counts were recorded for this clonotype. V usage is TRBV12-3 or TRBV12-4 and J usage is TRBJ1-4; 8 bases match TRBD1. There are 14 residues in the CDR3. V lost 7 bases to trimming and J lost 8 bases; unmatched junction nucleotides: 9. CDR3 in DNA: TGTGCCAGCACCCAACGACAGGGGTACGAAAAACTGTTTTTT. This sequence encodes CASTQRQGYEKLFF.

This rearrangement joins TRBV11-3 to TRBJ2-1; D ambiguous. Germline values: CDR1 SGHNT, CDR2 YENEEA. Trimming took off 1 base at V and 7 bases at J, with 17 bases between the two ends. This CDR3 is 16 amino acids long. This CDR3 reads CASSLVRPVSCNEQFF. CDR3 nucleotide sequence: TGTGCCAGCAGCTTAGTTAGGCCGGTATCCTGTAATGAGCAGTTCTTC.

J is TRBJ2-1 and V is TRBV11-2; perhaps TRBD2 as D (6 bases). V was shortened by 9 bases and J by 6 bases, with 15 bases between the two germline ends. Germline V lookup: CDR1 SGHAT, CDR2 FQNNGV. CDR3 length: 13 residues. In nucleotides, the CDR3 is TGTGCCAGGAGTGAGACTAGTTTCAATGAGCAGTTCTTC. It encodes CARSETSFNEQFF.

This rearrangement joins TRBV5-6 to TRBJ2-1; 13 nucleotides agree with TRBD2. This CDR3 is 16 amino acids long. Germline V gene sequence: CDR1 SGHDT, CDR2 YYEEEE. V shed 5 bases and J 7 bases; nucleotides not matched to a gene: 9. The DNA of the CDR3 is TGTGCCAGCAGTCCGGGGACTAGCGGGAAGTCTAATGAGCAGTTCTTC. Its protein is CASSPGTSGKSNEQFF.

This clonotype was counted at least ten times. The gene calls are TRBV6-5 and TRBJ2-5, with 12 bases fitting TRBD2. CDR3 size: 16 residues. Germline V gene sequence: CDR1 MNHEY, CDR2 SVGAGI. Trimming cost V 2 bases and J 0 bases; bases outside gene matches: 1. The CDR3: CASSYPSGRDQETQYF. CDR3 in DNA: TGTGCCAGCAGTTACCCTAGCGGGAGGGACCAAGAGACCCAGTACTTC.

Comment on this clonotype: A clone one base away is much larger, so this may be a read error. In DNA form, the CDR3 reads TGCAGTACTAGACCTCCGGGACTTCGCACAGATACGCAGTATTTT. Protein product: CSTRPPGLRTDTQYF. V usage is TRBV20-1 and J usage is TRBJ2-3, with TRBD2 as a possible D gene (6 bases). From germline, CDR1 is DFQATT and CDR2 SNEGSKA (reference sequence). There are 15 residues in the CDR3.

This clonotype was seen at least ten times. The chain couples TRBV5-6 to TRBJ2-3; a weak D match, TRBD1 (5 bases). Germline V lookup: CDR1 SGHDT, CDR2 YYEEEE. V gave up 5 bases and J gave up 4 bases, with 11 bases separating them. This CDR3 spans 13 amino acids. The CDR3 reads CASRGQIADTQYF. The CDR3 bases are TGTGCCAGCAGGGGGCAGATCGCAGATACGCAGTATTTT. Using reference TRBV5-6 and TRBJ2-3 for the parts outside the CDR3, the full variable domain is DAGVTQSPTHLIKTRGQQVTLRCSPKSGHDTVSWYQQALGQGPQFIFQYYEEEERQRGNFPDRFSGHQFPNYSSELNVNALLLGDSALYLCASRGQIADTQYFGPGTRLTVL.

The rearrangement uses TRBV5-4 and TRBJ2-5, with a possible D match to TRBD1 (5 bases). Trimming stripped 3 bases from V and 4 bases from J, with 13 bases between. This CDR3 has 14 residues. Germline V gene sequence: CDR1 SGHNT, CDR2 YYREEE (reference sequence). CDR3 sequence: CASSSPRDGETQYF. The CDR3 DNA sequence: TGTGCCAGCAGCTCCCCCAGGGATGGAGAGACCCAGTACTTC. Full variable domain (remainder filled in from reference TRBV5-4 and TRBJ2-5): ETGVTQSPTHLIKTRGQQVTLRCSSQSGHNTVSWYQQALGQGPQFIFQYYREEENGRGNFPPRFSGLQFPNYSSELNVNALELDDSALYLCASSSPRDGETQYFGPGTRLLVL.

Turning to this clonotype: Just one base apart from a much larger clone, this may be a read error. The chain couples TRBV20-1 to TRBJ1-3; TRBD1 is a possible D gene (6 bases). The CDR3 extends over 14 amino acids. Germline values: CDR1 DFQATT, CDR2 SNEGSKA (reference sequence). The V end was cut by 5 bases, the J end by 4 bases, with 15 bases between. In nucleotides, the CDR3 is TGCAGTGCTGACGTCAGGACAGTCGGAAACACCATATATTTT. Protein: CSADVRTVGNTIYF.

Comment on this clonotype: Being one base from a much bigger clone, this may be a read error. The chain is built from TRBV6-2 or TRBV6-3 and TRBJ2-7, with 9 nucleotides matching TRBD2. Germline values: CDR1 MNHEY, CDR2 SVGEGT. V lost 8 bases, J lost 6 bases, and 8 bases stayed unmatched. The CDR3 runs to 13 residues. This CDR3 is CASSPSGTIEQYF. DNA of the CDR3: TGTGCCAGCTCGCCTAGCGGGACCATCGAGCAGTACTTC.

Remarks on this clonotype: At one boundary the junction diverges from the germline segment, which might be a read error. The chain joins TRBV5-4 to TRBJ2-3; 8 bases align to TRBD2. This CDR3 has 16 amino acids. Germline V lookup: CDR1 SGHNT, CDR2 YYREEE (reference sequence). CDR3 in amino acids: CGSSTTSVGVTDTQYF. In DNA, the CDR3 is TGTGGCAGCAGCACGACTAGCGTGGGGGTTACAGATACGCAGTATTTT.

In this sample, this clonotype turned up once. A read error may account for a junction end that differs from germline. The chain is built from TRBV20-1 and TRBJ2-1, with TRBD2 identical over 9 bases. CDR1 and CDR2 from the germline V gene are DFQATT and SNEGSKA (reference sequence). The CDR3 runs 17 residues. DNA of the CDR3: TGCACTGCTAATCAGTGGAGTAGCGGGAGCTCCTACAATGAGCAGTTCTTC. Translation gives CTANQWSSGSSYNEQFF.

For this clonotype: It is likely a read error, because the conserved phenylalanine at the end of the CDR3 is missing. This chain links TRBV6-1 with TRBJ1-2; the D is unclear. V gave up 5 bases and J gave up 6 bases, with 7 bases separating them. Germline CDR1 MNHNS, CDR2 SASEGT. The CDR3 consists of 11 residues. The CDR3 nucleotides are TGTGCCAGCAGTCGTTTTGATGGCTACACCATC. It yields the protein CASSRFDGYTI.